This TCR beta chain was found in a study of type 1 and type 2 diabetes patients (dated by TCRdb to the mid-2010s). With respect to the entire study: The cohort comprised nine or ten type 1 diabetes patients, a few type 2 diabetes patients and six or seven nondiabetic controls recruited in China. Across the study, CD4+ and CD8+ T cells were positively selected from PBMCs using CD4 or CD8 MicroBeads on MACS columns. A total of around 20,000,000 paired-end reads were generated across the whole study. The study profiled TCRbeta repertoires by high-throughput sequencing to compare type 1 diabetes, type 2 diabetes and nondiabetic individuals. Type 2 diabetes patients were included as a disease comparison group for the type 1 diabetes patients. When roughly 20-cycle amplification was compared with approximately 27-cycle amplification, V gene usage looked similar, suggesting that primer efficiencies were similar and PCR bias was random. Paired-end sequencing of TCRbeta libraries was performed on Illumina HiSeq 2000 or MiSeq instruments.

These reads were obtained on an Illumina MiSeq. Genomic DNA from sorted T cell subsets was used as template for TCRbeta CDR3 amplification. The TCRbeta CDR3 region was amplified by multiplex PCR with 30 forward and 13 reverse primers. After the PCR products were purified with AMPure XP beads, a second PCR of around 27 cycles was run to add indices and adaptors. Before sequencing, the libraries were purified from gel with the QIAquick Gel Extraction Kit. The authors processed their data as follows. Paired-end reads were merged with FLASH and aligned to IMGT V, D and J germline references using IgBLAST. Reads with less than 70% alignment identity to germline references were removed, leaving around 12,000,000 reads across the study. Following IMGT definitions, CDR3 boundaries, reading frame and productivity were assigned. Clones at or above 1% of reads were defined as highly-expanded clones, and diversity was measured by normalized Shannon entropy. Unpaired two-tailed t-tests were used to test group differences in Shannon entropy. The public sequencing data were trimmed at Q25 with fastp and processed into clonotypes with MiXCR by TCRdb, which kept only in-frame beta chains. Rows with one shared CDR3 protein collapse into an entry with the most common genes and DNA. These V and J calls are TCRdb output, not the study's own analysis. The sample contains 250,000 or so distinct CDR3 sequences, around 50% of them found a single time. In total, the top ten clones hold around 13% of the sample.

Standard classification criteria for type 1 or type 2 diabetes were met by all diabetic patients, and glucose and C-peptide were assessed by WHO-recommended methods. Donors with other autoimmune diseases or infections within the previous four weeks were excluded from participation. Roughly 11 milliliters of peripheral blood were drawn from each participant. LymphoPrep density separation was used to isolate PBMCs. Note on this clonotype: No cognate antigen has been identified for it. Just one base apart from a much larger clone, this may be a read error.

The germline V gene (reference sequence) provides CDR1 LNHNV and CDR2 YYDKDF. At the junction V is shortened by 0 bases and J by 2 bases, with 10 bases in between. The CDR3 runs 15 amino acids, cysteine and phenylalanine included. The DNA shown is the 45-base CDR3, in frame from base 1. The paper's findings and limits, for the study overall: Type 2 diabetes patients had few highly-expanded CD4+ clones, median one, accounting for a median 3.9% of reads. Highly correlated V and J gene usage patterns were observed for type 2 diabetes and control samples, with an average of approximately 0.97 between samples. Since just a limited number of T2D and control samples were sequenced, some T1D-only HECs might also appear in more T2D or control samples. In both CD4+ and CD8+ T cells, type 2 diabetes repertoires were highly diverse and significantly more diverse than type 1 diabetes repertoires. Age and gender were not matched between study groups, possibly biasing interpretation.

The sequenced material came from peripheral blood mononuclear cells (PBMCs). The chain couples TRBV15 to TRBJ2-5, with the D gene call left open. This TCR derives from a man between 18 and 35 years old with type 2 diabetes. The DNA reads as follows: TGTGCCACCAGCAGAGATTCAGGCCATCAAGAGACCCAGTACTTC. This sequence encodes CATSRDSGHQETQYF. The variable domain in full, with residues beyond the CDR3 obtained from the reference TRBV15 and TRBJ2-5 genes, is DAMVIQNPRYQVTQFGKPVTLSCSQTLNHNVMYWYQQKSSQAPKLLFHYYDKDFNNEADTPDNFQSRRPNTSFCFLDIRSPGLGDTAMYLCATSRDSGHQETQYFGPGTRLLVL.